These 26 T cell receptor beta chains were sequenced from one sample in a study of T cell clonality in common variable immunodeficiency. Overall study findings and caveats: Reportedly, TCR beta sequences from common variable immunodeficiency showed fewer deletions and N-nucleotide insertions.

The antigens for these receptors are not known. The method was immunoSEQ multiplex PCR; TCRdb's version includes in-frame clones alone and lacks a portion of them. The sample shows about 6,600 clones, no singletons; the ten largest hold approximately 5%. The sample consisted of peripheral blood mononuclear cells. These receptors originate from a human donor with common variable immunodeficiency.

About this clone itself: The read terminates 3 residues ahead of where the CDR3 ends, so the germline J gene completes it. V gene TRBV2 combines with J gene TRBJ2-7, with TRBD2 as a possible D gene (6 bases). Trimming removed 6 bases from V and 5 bases from J, with 14 bases in between. Germline CDR1 SNHLY, CDR2 FYNNEI. This CDR3 has 13 amino acids. The covered CDR3 bases are TGTGCCAGCAGAATCGCGGGATCAGACGAG. Amino acid sequence: CASRIAGSDE. The whole CDR3 protein is CASRIAGSDEQYF.

Details on this clone: The read finishes 3 residues shy of the CDR3 end, and the germline J gene is used to complete it. This chain connects TRBV5-1 to TRBJ1-1; TRBD1 is a possible D gene (5 bases). This CDR3 region has 13 residues. Trimming removed 4 bases at V and 0 bases at J, with 7 bases between. Germline V gene lookup returns CDR1 SGHRS and CDR2 YFSETQ. The covered CDR3 bases are TGCGCCAGCAGCGACAGAATGAACACTGAA. This sequence encodes CASSDRMNTE. The whole CDR3 protein is CASSDRMNTEAFF.

For this clone: The read ends 3 residues early relative to the CDR3; the germline J gene fills the gap. The rearrangement uses TRBV19 and TRBJ2-1; perhaps TRBD1 as D (6 bases). The CDR3 totals 14 residues. V was trimmed by 5 bases and J by 2 bases, leaving 10 bases between them. Germline CDR1 reads LNHDA; CDR2 reads SQIVND (reference sequence). CDR3 bases read: TGTGCCAGTAGTTCCGGACAGCCCTACAATGAG. Translation gives CASSSGQPYNE. The complete CDR3 reads CASSSGQPYNEQFF.

By sample share, this clone is medium-sized. The read halts 3 residues ahead of the CDR3 end, with the missing end drawn from the germline J gene. This rearrangement joins TRBV2 to TRBJ2-2; 8 bases are a match to TRBD1. The germline V gene encodes CDR1 SNHLY and CDR2 FYNNEI. The CDR3 is 15 amino acids. The V segment lost 7 bases and the J segment 6 bases; nucleotides outside the gene matches: 10. Here the CDR3 reads CASNPGQVTPGELFF. CDR3 DNA (partial): TGTGCCAGCAATCCGGGACAGGTTACCCCCGGGGAG.

This clone was picked up a small number of times. Read sequence stops 3 residues before the CDR3 end, and the germline J gene provides the missing end. The chain joins TRBV7-9 to TRBJ1-1; D is undetermined. This CDR3 spans 13 amino acids. In germline, CDR1 is SEHNR, CDR2 FQNEAQ (reference sequence). V lost 5 bases, J lost 1 base, and 8 bases lay in between. CDR3 protein: CASSQSQNTEAFF. The sequenced part of the CDR3 DNA is TGTGCCAGCAGCCAATCACAGAACACTGAA.

The sample holds a few counts of this clone. With the read ending 3 residues before the CDR3 end, the germline J gene is used to fill in that end. The rearrangement links TRBV7-9 to TRBJ1-2; 7 bases are a match to TRBD1. Trimming at V came to 6 bases and at J to 4 bases, leaving 2 bases not matched to a gene. Germline V gene data show CDR1 as SEHNR and CDR2 as FQNEAQ (reference sequence). The CDR3 runs 12 residues. The sequenced CDR3 bases are TGTGCCAGCAGACAGGGGACCTATGGC. Protein sequence: CASRQGTYG. The entire CDR3 protein is CASRQGTYGYTF.

This clone was observed a few times. The read comes to an end 3 residues before the CDR3 does, leaving the germline J gene to fill in the end. The chain uses TRBV7-6 and TRBJ2-7, with TRBD2 identical over 12 bases. This CDR3 region has 16 residues. The ends lost 2 bases at V and 4 bases at J; junction bases unmatched: 6. CDR1 and CDR2 (germline): SGHVS, FNYEAQ. CDR3 in amino acids: CASSLTTSGSMYEQYF. The DNA read from the CDR3 is TGTGCCAGCAGCTTAACGACTAGCGGGAGTATGTACGAG.

This clone was picked up a small number of times. The read terminates 3 residues before the CDR3 end, so the remaining end is supplied by the germline J gene. The genes are TRBV19 and TRBJ2-3; D remains ambiguous. CDR3 size: 11 residues. Germline CDR1 reads LNHDA; CDR2 reads SQIVND (reference sequence). Partial CDR3 DNA: TGTGCCAGTAGTATATCGTCTTCG. Translated: CASSISSS. The whole CDR3 sequence is CASSISSSQYF.

On this clone: The read is 3 residues too short to cover the CDR3 end, so that end is filled in from the germline J gene. The chain uses TRBV7-9 and TRBJ1-5, with TRBD1 matching over 9 bases. This CDR3 is 15 amino acids long. Germline trimming cut 4 bases from V and 6 bases from J; bases unmatched to any gene: 7. Germline V CDR1 and CDR2: SEHNR, FQNEAQ (reference sequence). The covered CDR3 bases are TGTGCCAGCAGCTCCCAGGGACAGGGTACTCAGCCC. Its protein product is CASSSQGQGTQP. Given in full, the CDR3 is CASSSQGQGTQPQHF. Supplemented by reference TRBV7-9 and TRBJ1-5, the full variable domain reads DTGVSQNPRHKITKRGQNVTFRCDPISEHNRLYWYRQTLGQGPEFLTYFQNEAQLEKSRLLSDRFSAERPKGSFSTLEIQRTEQGDSAMYLCASSSQGQGTQPQHFGDGTRLSIL.

For this clone: The read terminates 3 residues ahead of where the CDR3 ends, so the germline J gene completes it. V gene TRBV19 combines with J gene TRBJ2-1; 8 bases match TRBD2. J was trimmed by 0 bases and V by 9 bases; bases with no gene match: 4. From germline, CDR1 is LNHDA and CDR2 SQIVND (reference sequence). CDR3 length: 14 amino acids. The part of the CDR3 DNA that was read is TGTGCCAGCAAGCGGGAGAGCTCCTACAATGAG. Encoded protein: CASKRESSYNE. The whole CDR3 protein is CASKRESSYNEQFF. Variable domain in full (rest from reference TRBV19 and TRBJ2-1): DGGITQSPKYLFRKEGQNVTLSCEQNLNHDAMYWYRQDPGQGLRLIYYSQIVNDFQKGDIAEGYSVSREKKESFPLTVTSAQKNPTAFYLCASKRESSYNEQFFGPGTRLTVL.

In this sample, this clone turned up a few times. The read terminates 3 residues ahead of where the CDR3 ends, so the germline J gene completes it. The gene calls are TRBV19 and TRBJ1-1; D gene ambiguous. Germline CDR1 LNHDA, CDR2 SQIVND (reference sequence). V was shortened by 3 bases and J by 1 base, with 6 bases between the two germline ends. The CDR3 is made up of 13 amino acids. This CDR3 is CASSINGNTEAFF. The DNA read from the CDR3 is TGTGCCAGTAGTATTAACGGGAACACTGAA.

There are a few counts of this clone. The CDR3 end is not reached by the read, which stops 3 residues before it; the germline J gene fills it in. The V gene is TRBV18, the J gene TRBJ2-7; 7 bases align to TRBD1. Germline V gene sequence: CDR1 KGHSH, CDR2 LQKENI. Germline trimming cut 2 bases from V and 3 bases from J; bases unmatched to any gene: 7. The CDR3 spans 15 residues. CDR3 DNA (partial): TGTGCCAGCTCACCAGGACAGGATGGGGTCTACGAG. Translating gives CASSPGQDGVYE. The full CDR3 protein reads CASSPGQDGVYEQYF.

This clone was observed a handful of times. Read data end 3 residues before the CDR3 end; the end is taken from the germline J gene. The rearrangement uses TRBV19 and TRBJ2-5, with 10 bases identical to TRBD1. The V gene end was trimmed by 3 bases and the J gene end by 5 bases; junction bases not matched to a gene: 3. CDR1 LNHDA and CDR2 SQIVND come from the germline V gene (reference sequence). The length of the CDR3 is 14 residues. The sequenced part of the CDR3 DNA is TGTGCCAGTAGTATGGGACAGGGGTACGAGACC. Translating gives CASSMGQGYET. The full-length CDR3 reads as CASSMGQGYETQYF. The entire variable domain, with the rest obtained from reference TRBV19 and TRBJ2-5, is as follows: DGGITQSPKYLFRKEGQNVTLSCEQNLNHDAMYWYRQDPGQGLRLIYYSQIVNDFQKGDIAEGYSVSREKKESFPLTVTSAQKNPTAFYLCASSMGQGYETQYFGPGTRLLVL.

Comment on this clone: An end of the junction differs from the germline gene, which may be a read error. The read falls 3 residues short of the CDR3 end, and the missing part is taken from the germline J gene. The chain is built from TRBV6-2 or TRBV6-3 and TRBJ2-1; possibly TRBD2 for D (6 bases). The germline CDR1 and CDR2 sequences are MNHEY and SVGEGT. The CDR3 covers 13 residues. The CDR3 bases that were read are TGTGCCAGCCAATGGGACTCCAACAATGAG. Translation: CASQWDSNNE. The entire CDR3 is CASQWDSNNEQFF.

Worth noting for this clone: The sequenced fragment ends 3 residues before the CDR3 boundary, so the rest is inferred from the germline J gene. The chain is built from TRBV19 and TRBJ2-1, with 15 positions matching TRBD2. The trim removed 0 bases at V and 8 bases at J, leaving 20 bases unmatched. The germline CDR1 and CDR2 sequences are LNHDA and SQIVND (reference sequence). The CDR3 sequence is 22 residues long. CDR3 protein: CASSIDGSGILGTSGRSHEQFF. The covered CDR3 bases are TGTGCCAGTAGTATAGACGGGTCGGGCATTCTCGGGACTAGCGGGAGGTCCCATGAG. Full variable domain (missing parts from reference TRBV19 and TRBJ2-1): DGGITQSPKYLFRKEGQNVTLSCEQNLNHDAMYWYRQDPGQGLRLIYYSQIVNDFQKGDIAEGYSVSREKKESFPLTVTSAQKNPTAFYLCASSIDGSGILGTSGRSHEQFFGPGTRLTVL.

This clone has only a few counts. Coverage ceases 3 residues before the CDR3 finishes, and the germline J gene fills in the end. This chain links TRBV18 with TRBJ2-5; 10 nucleotides agree with TRBD2. This CDR3 region has 19 residues. Germline-derived CDR1 and CDR2 are KGHSH and LQKENI. After removal of 6 bases from V and 5 bases from J, the junction contained 21 bases not matched to a gene. CDR3 region: CASSDTLPWLAGEAETQYF. CDR3 DNA, as far as it was read: TGTGCCAGCTCCGACACTCTCCCTTGGCTAGCGGGAGAGGCTGAGACC.

A remark on this clone: Read coverage stops 3 residues before the CDR3 terminus; the germline J gene supplies the remainder. The gene calls are TRBV18 and TRBJ2-7; D may be TRBD2 (5 bases). This CDR3 region has 15 residues. V was trimmed by 0 bases and J by 3 bases, leaving 12 bases between them. Germline CDR1 KGHSH, CDR2 LQKENI. The CDR3 here is CASSPPVGEGYEQYF. CDR3 DNA, as far as it was read: TGTGCCAGCTCACCACCCGTGGGCGAGGGCTACGAG.

This clone showed up just a few times. Coverage ceases 3 residues before the CDR3 finishes, and the germline J gene fills in the end. V usage is TRBV7-9 and J usage is TRBJ2-1; D gene uncertain. Germline V gene sequence: CDR1 SEHNR, CDR2 FQNEAQ (reference sequence). Trimming took off 4 bases at V and 3 bases at J, with 10 bases between the two ends. The CDR3 contains 14 residues. The CDR3 DNA, read in part, is TGTGCCAGCAGCTCGATGGTAGTCTACAATGAG. Its translation: CASSSMVVYNE. The whole CDR3 protein reads CASSSMVVYNEQFF.

This clone was observed a handful of times. The read is 3 residues too short to cover the CDR3 end, so that end is filled in from the germline J gene. V and J are TRBV19 and TRBJ2-1; 9 bases are a match to TRBD2. There are 15 residues in the CDR3. Germline assignment: CDR1 LNHDA and CDR2 SQIVND (reference sequence). Germline trimming cut 3 bases from V and 9 bases from J; bases unmatched to any gene: 9. The sequenced CDR3 bases are TGTGCCAGTAGTATCTTAGGGGGGGGACTAGCTGAG. This sequence encodes CASSILGGGLAE. The full CDR3 sequence reads CASSILGGGLAEQFF.

The CDR3: CASSLLRTEAFF. The sequenced part of the CDR3 DNA is TGTGCCAGCAGCCTCCTCCGGACTGAA. This chain uses TRBV7-8 with TRBJ1-1; no definite D call. Sequencing ends 3 residues short of the CDR3 end; the germline J gene provides the rest. The germline V gene encodes CDR1 SGHVS and CDR2 FQNEAQ. The CDR3 is 12 amino acids. Trimming pared 5 bases from V and 5 bases from J, leaving 9 bases between. Using reference TRBV7-8 and TRBJ1-1 for the parts outside the CDR3, the full variable domain is GAGVSQSPRYKVAKRGQDVALRCDPISGHVSLFWYQQALGQGPEFLTYFQNEAQLDKSGLPSDRFFAERPEGSVSTLKIQRTQQEDSAVYLCASSLLRTEAFFGQGTRLTVV.

Concerning this clone itself: Read data end 3 residues before the CDR3 end; the end is taken from the germline J gene. The genes are TRBV7-2 and TRBJ2-7; tentative D call: TRBD1 (5 bases). The CDR3 length is 12 residues. V shed 0 bases and J shed 6 bases, with 6 bases lying between them. Germline-derived CDR1 and CDR2 are SGHTA and FQGNSA. CDR3 bases read: TGTGCCAGCAGCTTAGCAGGGGCCGAG. This encodes CASSLAGAE. The CDR3 as a whole reads CASSLAGAEQYF.

For this clone: The read gets to within 3 residues of the CDR3 end, and the germline J gene fills in the rest. This rearrangement joins TRBV2 to TRBJ1-1; 7 bases are a match to TRBD1. Germline-derived CDR1 and CDR2 are SNHLY and FYNNEI. V shed 11 bases and J 5 bases; nucleotides not matched to a gene: 11. The CDR3 has 13 amino acids. The CDR3 region is CAGTQGTWTEAFF. The CDR3 DNA, read in part, is TGTGCCGGGACACAGGGGACATGGACTGAA.

This clone has more than one count but fewer than ten. Read sequence stops 3 residues before the CDR3 end, and the germline J gene provides the missing end. The chain links TRBV18 to TRBJ2-7; the D gene is possibly TRBD2 (5 bases). V was cut by 2 bases and J by 0 bases, with 8 bases left in between. The CDR3 totals 14 residues. Germline V lookup: CDR1 KGHSH, CDR2 LQKENI. CDR3 amino acids: CASSPTGSSYEQYF. Incomplete CDR3 DNA: TGTGCCAGCTCACCAACGGGGAGCTCCTACGAG.

With respect to this clone: Read sequence stops 3 residues before the CDR3 end, and the germline J gene provides the missing end. This chain uses TRBV19 with TRBJ1-1, with TRBD1 as a possible D gene (6 bases). The CDR3 extends over 14 amino acids. CDR1 and CDR2 (germline): LNHDA, SQIVND (reference sequence). Trimming removed 7 bases from V and 6 bases from J, with 18 bases in between. The CDR3 bases that were read are TGTGCCAGTACCCTAGGGGGAGTGGGCTCTGAA. Its protein is CASTLGGVGSE. The whole CDR3 is CASTLGGVGSEAFF.

This clone turned up a few times. From the germline J gene comes the end of the CDR3, since the read stops 3 residues before it. This rearrangement joins TRBV19 to TRBJ2-7, with TRBD2 matching over 10 bases. The CDR3 is 15 amino acids. Trimming at V came to 7 bases and at J to 3 bases, leaving 9 bases not matched to a gene. Germline CDR1 and CDR2: LNHDA and SQIVND (reference sequence). CDR3 bases read: TGTGCCAGTACCCGGACTAGCGGCTATAGCTACGAG. Its translation is CASTRTSGYSYE. The whole CDR3 is CASTRTSGYSYEQYF.

By share of the sample, this clone is medium-sized. From the germline J gene comes the end of the CDR3, since the read stops 3 residues before it. This chain connects TRBV7-3 to TRBJ2-2; possibly TRBD2 for D (6 bases). CDR3 size: 17 residues. V was pared by 1 base and J by 4 bases, with 16 bases between. CDR1 SGHTA and CDR2 FQGTGA come from the germline V gene. CDR3: CASSLSFAGFRTGELFF. CDR3 DNA (partial): TGTGCCAGCAGCTTAAGTTTTGCGGGATTCCGCACCGGGGAG.